Presented here are 14 T cell receptor beta chains from one specimen sequenced in a study of T cells in Graves' hyperthyroidism and ophthalmopathy. It was RNA transcripts that yielded the amplified TCR beta CDR3 regions. First-round RT-PCR of the TCR CDR3 relied on the HTBI primer set. TCRdb itself ran the multiplex PCR reads through MiXCR, one entry per CDR3 protein. The table includes a few hundred thousand distinct CDR3 sequences, roughly 23% detected once. The source material was blood. These receptors originate from an older woman with Graves' ophthalmopathy.

The chain combines TRBV6-2 or TRBV6-3 with TRBJ2-1; 7 bases align to TRBD1. The germline gives CDR1 MNHEY, CDR2 SVGEGT. V lost 2 bases and J lost 6; bases outside the gene matches: 4. The CDR3 extends over 14 amino acids. CDR3 sequence (DNA): TGTGCCAGCAGTTACCGGGACAGACTCAATGAGCAGTTCTTC. This gives the protein CASSYRDRLNEQFF.

This clonotype came up a few times. The chain uses TRBV5-1 and TRBJ1-2; 8 nucleotides match TRBD1. CDR1 and CDR2 from the germline V gene are SGHRS and YFSETQ. The CDR3 has 14 residues. The V gene end was trimmed by 4 bases and the J gene end by 2 bases; junction bases not matched to a gene: 4. The chain's CDR3 is CASSGTGLNYGYTF. Written as DNA, the CDR3 is TGCGCCAGCAGCGGGACAGGTTTGAACTATGGCTACACCTTC.

This clonotype has a count of ten or more. As DNA, the CDR3 is TGTGCCAGCAGCCCCAGAGGAGGGGGGTATGGCTACACCTTC. Its protein is CASSPRGGGYGYTF. This rearrangement joins TRBV7-9 to TRBJ1-2, with D possibly TRBD1 on 6 matching bases. The germline gives CDR1 SEHNR, CDR2 FQNEAQ (reference sequence). The CDR3 consists of 14 residues. Trimming cost V 5 bases and J 5 bases, with 15 bases left between them.

At least ten counts were recorded for this clonotype. The rearrangement links TRBV6-2 or TRBV6-3 to TRBJ1-5, with TRBD1 identical over 11 bases. CDR3 size: 17 residues. Germline CDR1 MNHEY, CDR2 SVGEGT. V dropped 4 bases and J dropped 4; count of bases not matched to a gene: 9. The CDR3 region has the DNA TGTGCCAGCAGTTCCTTCGGGACAGGGGGACTGAATCAGCCCCAGCATTTT. Translation gives CASSSFGTGGLNQPQHF.

This clonotype was seen ten or more times. The genes are TRBV6-1 and TRBJ1-1; 7 bases fit TRBD1. This CDR3 is 14 amino acids long. Trimming at V came to 3 bases and at J to 5 bases, leaving 6 bases not matched to a gene. Germline V lookup: CDR1 MNHNS, CDR2 SASEGT. The DNA for the CDR3 is TGTGCCAGCAGTGACTCAGGGGGTGATACTGAAGCTTTCTTT. As protein: CASSDSGGDTEAFF.

This clonotype was observed many times. V is TRBV28 and J is TRBJ2-4, with unresolved D. CDR1 and CDR2 (germline): MDHEN, SYDVKM. With 5 bases removed from V and 6 bases from J, the gap between germline ends came to 11 bases. The CDR3 runs 13 residues. In nucleotides, the CDR3 is TGTGCCAGCAGTCGGCAGCCAGTAAACATTCAGTACTTC. Translating gives CASSRQPVNIQYF.

The J gene is TRBJ2-2, the V gene TRBV19; a weak D match, TRBD1 (6 bases). In germline, CDR1 is LNHDA, CDR2 SQIVND (reference sequence). V lost 4 bases, J lost 3 bases, and 18 bases lay in between. This CDR3 has 17 residues. This chain's CDR3 is CASSNSFLQGDTGELFF. The CDR3 DNA is TGTGCCAGTAGTAATTCCTTCTTACAGGGCGACACCGGGGAGCTGTTTTTT.

The chain recombines TRBV5-1 with TRBJ2-3, with 9 bases fitting TRBD2. From germline, CDR1 is SGHRS and CDR2 YFSETQ. The CDR3 totals 15 residues. With V trimmed by 4 bases and J by 4 bases, 7 bases remained unmatched. CDR3 region: CASSPMGLAPDTQYF. As DNA, the CDR3 is TGCGCCAGCAGCCCGATGGGACTAGCACCAGATACGCAGTATTTT.

This clonotype turned up a few times. The gene calls are TRBV20-1 and TRBJ2-7; TRBD2 matches 9 bases. V lost 4 bases and J lost 2; bases outside the gene matches: 3. The CDR3 is 13 residues long. CDR1 is DFQATT, CDR2 SNEGSKA, per germline (reference sequence). Here the CDR3 DNA reads TGCAGTGCTATGGGACTAGCCGCCTACGAGCAGTACTTC. Its translation: CSAMGLAAYEQYF.

V gene TRBV20-1 combines with J gene TRBJ1-6; D gene unclear. There are 13 residues in the CDR3. The V end lost 6 bases, the J end lost 7 bases, and 13 bases lay between the germline ends. CDR1 DFQATT and CDR2 SNEGSKA come from the germline V gene (reference sequence). CDR3 residues: CSAVSTGNSPLHF. The CDR3 nucleotides read TGCAGTGCAGTTTCCACGGGGAATTCACCCCTCCACTTT.

This clonotype was detected only a few times. V is TRBV20-1 and J is TRBJ1-1, with D perhaps TRBD1 (5 bases). The CDR3 has 15 residues. Germline V gene lookup returns CDR1 DFQATT and CDR2 SNEGSKA (reference sequence). V was pared by 0 bases and J by 7 bases, with 18 bases between. Here the CDR3 DNA reads TGCAGTGCTAGAGAGATTAGGGGTAAGGATGGTGAAGCTTTCTTT. This codes for CSAREIRGKDGEAFF.

This clonotype turned up a few times. The CDR3 bases are TGCGCCAGCCGTAGCGGGGGGTGGTACGAGCAGTACTTC. Its protein is CASRSGGWYEQYF. This rearrangement joins TRBV10-2 to TRBJ2-7; the match to TRBD2 covers 10 bases. Unmatched junction bases numbered 5, after V lost 8 bases and J lost 4 bases. Germline CDR1 is WSHSY and CDR2 is SAAADI. The CDR3 runs to 13 residues.

This clonotype was recorded a few times. This chain joins TRBV6-6 and TRBJ2-5; 9 bases line up with TRBD2. Germline V gene lookup returns CDR1 MNHNY and CDR2 SVGAGI (reference sequence). J lost 2 bases, V lost 1 base, and 11 bases had no gene match. The CDR3 runs to 18 residues. The CDR3 loop is CASSYWALSGRGQETQYF. As DNA, the CDR3 is TGTGCCAGCAGTTACTGGGCTCTTAGCGGGAGAGGACAAGAGACCCAGTACTTC.

This clonotype turned up a few times. The rearrangement joins TRBV12-5 to TRBJ1-5; D gene ambiguous. Germline assignment: CDR1 LGHNT and CDR2 FRNRAP. Trimming pared 3 bases from V and 5 bases from J, leaving 8 bases between. The CDR3 length is 13 residues. The CDR3 nucleotides are TGTGCTAGTGGTTTTATCAGAGATCAGCCCCAGCATTTT. Residues: CASGFIRDQPQHF.